This TCR beta chain was recovered during a study of control samples from healthy donors and cancer patients. Profiling relied on immunoSEQ multiplex PCR, and the TCRdb table lists in-frame clones only, not all of them. The top ten clones hold about 9.9% of a sample with about 84,000 clones, 65% to 90% of them seen once. This CDR3 is 11 amino acids long. Between the trimmed V and J ends, which lost 8 bases and 4 bases, there was a span of 9 bases. This clonotype was obtained from a man aged 60 to 69 with head and neck cancer. Material: PBMCs. V gene TRBV12-3 or TRBV12-4 combines with J gene TRBJ2-7; TRBD2 might be the D (5 bases). DNA for the CDR3: TGTGCCAGCGGGAGAGGTTACGAGCAGTACTTC. It is translated as CASGRGYEQYF.